This T cell receptor (beta chain) was recovered during a study of T cells in Graves' hyperthyroidism and ophthalmopathy. Overall study results and limits: Separating ophthalmopathy from stable hyperthyroidism was achieved by a 13 V-J model. Onset of ophthalmopathy came a median around 6.2 months after the model predicted it.

With respect to this clonotype: What it binds is unknown.

Using RNA transcripts as the source, TCR beta CDR3 regions were amplified. Carried out on the TCR CDR3, a first-round RT-PCR used the HTBI primer set. TCRdb ran MiXCR on the multiplex PCR reads and lists one entry per CDR3 protein. This table has under 750,000 distinct CDR3 sequences, approximately 18% appearing once. Germline values: CDR1 LGHNT, CDR2 FRNRAP. Trimming removed 5 bases from V and 0 bases from J; junction bases left unmatched: 7. This CDR3 comprises 16 residues. When hyperthyroidism was first diagnosed, the blood sample was taken, preceding any ophthalmopathy symptoms. The sequencing sample was made of blood. This sequence joins TRBV12-5 and TRBJ2-1; 7 nucleotides match TRBD1. This clonotype was sampled from a woman in her fifties or sixties with Graves' hyperthyroidism that later progressed to Graves' ophthalmopathy. The CDR3 protein is CASGLTGASSYNEQFF. The CDR3 region has the DNA TGTGCTAGTGGTCTAACAGGGGCAAGCTCCTACAATGAGCAGTTCTTC. The full variable domain, rest sourced from reference TRBV12-5 and TRBJ2-1, is DARVTQTPRHKVTEMGQEVTMRCQPILGHNTVFWYRQTMMQGLELLAYFRNRAPLDDSGMPKDRFSAEMPDATLATLKIQPSEPRDSAVYFCASGLTGASSYNEQFFGPGTRLTVL.